Reported below is one T cell receptor (beta chain). Its target is not known. Sequencing used immunoSEQ multiplex PCR; TCRdb keeps in-frame clones, though not all of them. The repertoire holds about 14,000 clones, with about 80% as singletons. These data are taken from a study of OX40 agonist ivuxolimab in advanced cancers. The germline gives CDR1 SGHAT, CDR2 FQNNGV. This CDR3 region has 12 residues. Trimming removed 5 bases from V and 6 bases from J, with 8 bases in between. General study results and limits: Partial responders at 0.1-3.0 mg/kg had among the lowest clonal expansion.

The receptor's source is an adult with an advanced solid tumor such as melanoma, head and neck, liver or kidney cancer. Sequenced here: CD4+ or CD8+ T cells sorted from blood, sampled in a trial of the OX40 agonist ivuxolimab. V is TRBV11-2 and J is TRBJ2-1; D gene uncertain. The CDR3 spells CASSPWGNEQFF. In DNA, the CDR3 is TGTGCCAGCAGCCCGTGGGGCAATGAGCAGTTCTTC. The complete variable domain, with remaining parts taken from reference TRBV11-2 and TRBJ2-1, reads EAGVAQSPRYKIIEKRQSVAFWCNPISGHATLYWYQQILGQGPKLLIQFQNNGVVDDSQLPKDRFSAERLKGVDSTLKIQPAKLEDSAVYLCASSPWGNEQFFGPGTRLTVL.